The rows below give T cell receptor beta chains drawn from one sample of a study of shared clonotypes between healthy human individuals. Using immunoSEQ multiplex PCR, the repertoire was profiled, and TCRdb retains in-frame clones only, with some absent. This table holds some 1,900,000 clones, over 85% found once. Sequencing input: naive CD8+ T cells sorted from blood. These receptor sequences come from a man aged 18-30 years in good health. Both conserved end residues are part of each CDR3. Each record gives: V gene, CDR3 protein.

>TRBV19
CASSYRPGYEQYF
>TRBV6-5
CASSYYRGRADLTF
>TRBV9
CASSERTSGAAKNIQYF
>TRBV5-1
CASSTLTSGSYNEQFF
>TRBV28
CASSSRTGPVYNSPLHF
>TRBV7-9
CASSLTSGPATNEQFF
>TRBV9
CASSVDGDNEQFF
>TRBV2
CASSTGVPSIQYF
>TRBV6-4
CASSDTHGPGQTGPEAFF
>TRBV4-1
CASSQDRGSYEQYF
>TRBV30
CAWSRQATNEKLFF
>TRBV25-1
CASSTIETGDESPLHF
>TRBV6-1
CASSEVGVNSYEQYF
>TRBV5-1
CASSSGQGWKGYTF
>TRBV6-4
CASSPSGGAYNEQFF
>TRBV6-5
CASSYGEGISYEQYF
>TRBV7-2
CASSLAPGQPQHF
>TRBV4-1
CASSQDSSVSETQYF
>TRBV11-2
CASRWDTDTQYF
>TRBV29-1
CSVGASRLDMNTEAFF
>TRBV7-9
CASSHPLAAGVEETQYF
>TRBV4-3
CASSQDLGGGEKLFF
>TRBV5-1
CASSLVPGPINDEQFF
>TRBV12-5
CASGLGPPAFF
>TRBV9
CASSVEGLSTDTQYF
>TRBV28
CASSPGGQETQYF